This is a list of T cell receptor beta chains from one sample in a study of CD8 T cells in Susac syndrome. TCRdb ran MiXCR on the immunoSEQ multiplex PCR reads and lists one entry per CDR3 protein. This sample has over 120,000 distinct CDR3 sequences; roughly 94% occur once, and the top ten carry roughly 0.14%. The sequenced sample consisted of CD4+ T cells from PBMCs. These receptors were obtained from a human donor with Susac syndrome. The CDR3 runs from the conserved cysteine through the conserved F or W. Fields, in order: J gene, V gene, CDR3 protein.

J gene: TRBJ1-2
V gene: TRBV30
CDR3 protein: CAWSVNLYGYTF

J gene: TRBJ1-1
V gene: TRBV4-2
CDR3 protein: CASSLAPGQLNTEAFF

J gene: TRBJ1-5
V gene: TRBV24-1
CDR3 protein: CATSDYNQPQHF

J gene: TRBJ1-1
V gene: TRBV18
CDR3 protein: CASSLRDLGTEAFF

J gene: TRBJ2-7
V gene: TRBV29-1
CDR3 protein: CSVGTYQGYEQYF

J gene: TRBJ2-2
V gene: TRBV25-1
CDR3 protein: CASNGVGRAGELFF

J gene: TRBJ1-1
V gene: TRBV18
CDR3 protein: CASYRQENTEAFF

J gene: TRBJ2-2
V gene: TRBV19
CDR3 protein: CASNRDLNTGELFF

J gene: TRBJ1-2
V gene: TRBV29-1
CDR3 protein: CSVSRASYGYTF

J gene: TRBJ1-5
V gene: TRBV12-3/TRBV12-4
CDR3 protein: CASSFARGGNQPQHF

J gene: TRBJ1-2
V gene: TRBV11-1
CDR3 protein: CASSLMGEYGYTF

J gene: TRBJ2-3
V gene: TRBV20-1
CDR3 protein: CSLRDGTDTQYF

J gene: TRBJ2-5
V gene: TRBV5-1
CDR3 protein: CASSLGSGHRFSEETQYF

J gene: TRBJ2-2
V gene: TRBV15
CDR3 protein: CATSRGGRDTGELFF

J gene: TRBJ2-7
V gene: TRBV5-1
CDR3 protein: CASSPAGGGKSYEQYF

J gene: TRBJ1-6
V gene: TRBV4-1
CDR3 protein: CASSQETFRVYNSPLHF

J gene: TRBJ1-1
V gene: TRBV3-1
CDR3 protein: CASSYRDDTEAFF

J gene: TRBJ1-2
V gene: TRBV12-3/TRBV12-4
CDR3 protein: CASSPWGTYYGYTF

J gene: TRBJ2-5
V gene: TRBV4-3
CDR3 protein: CASSQTYSSGRYQETQYF

J gene: TRBJ2-2
V gene: TRBV20-1
CDR3 protein: CSARRGTTNTGELFF